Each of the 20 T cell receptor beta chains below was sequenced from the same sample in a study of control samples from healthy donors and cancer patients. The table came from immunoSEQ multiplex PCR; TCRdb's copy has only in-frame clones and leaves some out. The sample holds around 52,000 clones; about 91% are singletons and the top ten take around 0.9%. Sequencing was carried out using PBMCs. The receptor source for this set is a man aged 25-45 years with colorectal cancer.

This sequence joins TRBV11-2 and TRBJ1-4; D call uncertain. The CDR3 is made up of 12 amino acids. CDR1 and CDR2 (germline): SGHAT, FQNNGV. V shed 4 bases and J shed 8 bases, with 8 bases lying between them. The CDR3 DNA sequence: TGTGCCAGCAGCTCTTTCCGGGAAAAACTGTTTTTT. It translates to CASSSFREKLFF.

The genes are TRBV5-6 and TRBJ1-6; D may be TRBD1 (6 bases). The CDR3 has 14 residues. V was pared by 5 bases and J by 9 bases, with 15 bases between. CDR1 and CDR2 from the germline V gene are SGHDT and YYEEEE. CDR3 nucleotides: TGTGCCAGCAGAACCCTGGACAGTTCTTCACCCCTCCACTTT. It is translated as CASRTLDSSSPLHF.

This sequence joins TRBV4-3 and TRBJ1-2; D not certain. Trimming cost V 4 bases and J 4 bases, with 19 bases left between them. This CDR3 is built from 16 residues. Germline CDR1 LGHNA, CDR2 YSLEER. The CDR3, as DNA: TGCGCCAGCAGCCCGAGTGACGCCAGAGTTCTCTATGGCTACACCTTC. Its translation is CASSPSDARVLYGYTF.

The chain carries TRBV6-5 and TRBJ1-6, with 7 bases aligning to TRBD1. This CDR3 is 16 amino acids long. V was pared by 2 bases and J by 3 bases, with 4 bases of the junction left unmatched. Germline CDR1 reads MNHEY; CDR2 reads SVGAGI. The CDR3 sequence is CASSYGAGGYNSPLHF. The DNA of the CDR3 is TGTGCCAGCAGTTACGGGGCAGGGGGCTATAATTCACCCCTCCACTTT.

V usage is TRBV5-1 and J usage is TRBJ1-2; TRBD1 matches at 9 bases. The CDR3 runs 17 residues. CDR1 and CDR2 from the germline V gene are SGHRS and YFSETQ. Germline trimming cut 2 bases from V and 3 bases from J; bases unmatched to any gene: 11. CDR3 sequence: CASSFSRQGGTDYGYTF. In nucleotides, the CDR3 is TGCGCCAGCAGCTTCTCAAGACAGGGGGGTACGGACTATGGCTACACCTTC.

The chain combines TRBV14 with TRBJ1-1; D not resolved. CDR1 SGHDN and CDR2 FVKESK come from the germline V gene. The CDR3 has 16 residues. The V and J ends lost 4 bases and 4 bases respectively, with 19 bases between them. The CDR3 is CASSLSFGGGGTEAFF. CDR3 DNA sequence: TGTGCCAGCAGCCTCTCTTTCGGCGGCGGCGGCACTGAAGCTTTCTTT.

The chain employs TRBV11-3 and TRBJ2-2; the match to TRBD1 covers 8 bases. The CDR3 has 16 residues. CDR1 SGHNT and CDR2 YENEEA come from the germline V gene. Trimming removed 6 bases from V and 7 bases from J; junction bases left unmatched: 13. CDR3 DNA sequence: TGTGCCAGCAGTATACGGACAGGGAAAAGAAACGGGGAGCTGTTTTTT. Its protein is CASSIRTGKRNGELFF.

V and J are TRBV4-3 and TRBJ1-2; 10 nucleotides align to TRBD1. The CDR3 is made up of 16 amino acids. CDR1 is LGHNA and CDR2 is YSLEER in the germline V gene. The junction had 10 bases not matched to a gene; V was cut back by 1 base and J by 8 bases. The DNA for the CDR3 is TGCGCCAGCAGCCAAGGGAGACAGGGGGCGCTTAGCGGCTACACCTTC. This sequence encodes CASSQGRQGALSGYTF.

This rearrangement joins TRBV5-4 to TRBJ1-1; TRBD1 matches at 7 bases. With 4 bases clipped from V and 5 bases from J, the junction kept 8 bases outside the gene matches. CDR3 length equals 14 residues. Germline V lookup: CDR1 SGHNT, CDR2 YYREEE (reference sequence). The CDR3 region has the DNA TGTGCCAGCAGCCCCCAGGGGGGGTGGACTGAAGCTTTCTTT. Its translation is CASSPQGGWTEAFF.

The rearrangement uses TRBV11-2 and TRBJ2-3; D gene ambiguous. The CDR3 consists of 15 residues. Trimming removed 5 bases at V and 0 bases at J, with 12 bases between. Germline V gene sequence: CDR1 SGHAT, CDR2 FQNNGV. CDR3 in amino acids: CASSSNKTSTDTQYF. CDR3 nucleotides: TGTGCCAGCAGCAGTAACAAAACTAGCACAGATACGCAGTATTTT.

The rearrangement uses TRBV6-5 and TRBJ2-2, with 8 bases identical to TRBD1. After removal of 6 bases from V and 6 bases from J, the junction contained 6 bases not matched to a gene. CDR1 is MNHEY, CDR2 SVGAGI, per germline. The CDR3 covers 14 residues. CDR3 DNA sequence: TGTGCCAGCAGGGACAGGGATCGGTCCGGGGAGCTGTTTTTT. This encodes CASRDRDRSGELFF.

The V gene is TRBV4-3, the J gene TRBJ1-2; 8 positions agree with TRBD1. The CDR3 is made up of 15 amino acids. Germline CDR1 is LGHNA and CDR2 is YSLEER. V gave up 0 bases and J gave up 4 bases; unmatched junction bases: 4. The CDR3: CASSQDGQGSYGYTF. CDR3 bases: TGCGCCAGCAGCCAAGATGGACAGGGTAGCTATGGCTACACCTTC.

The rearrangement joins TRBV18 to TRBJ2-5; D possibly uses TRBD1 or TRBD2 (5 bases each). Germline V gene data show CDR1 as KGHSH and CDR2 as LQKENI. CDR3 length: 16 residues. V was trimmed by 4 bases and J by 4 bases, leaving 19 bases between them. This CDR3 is CASSQTSGTARETQYF. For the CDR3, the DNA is TGTGCCAGCTCACAAACCTCCGGGACGGCCCGAGAGACCCAGTACTTC.

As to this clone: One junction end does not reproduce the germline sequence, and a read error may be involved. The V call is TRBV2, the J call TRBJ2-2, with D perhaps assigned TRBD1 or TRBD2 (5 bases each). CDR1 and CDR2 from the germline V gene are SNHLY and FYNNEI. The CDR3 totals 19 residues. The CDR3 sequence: CASSQAVLQGYGGTGELFF. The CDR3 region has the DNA TGTGCCAGCAGTCAAGCGGTCCTCCAGGGCTATGGGGGCACCGGGGAGCTGTTTTTT.

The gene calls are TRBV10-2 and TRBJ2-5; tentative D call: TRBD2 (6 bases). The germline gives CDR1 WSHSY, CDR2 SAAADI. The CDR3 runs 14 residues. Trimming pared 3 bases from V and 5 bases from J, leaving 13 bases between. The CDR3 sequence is CASSDWRAGETQYF. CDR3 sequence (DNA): TGCGCCAGCAGTGATTGGAGGGCTGGGGAGACCCAGTACTTC.

The CDR3 DNA follows: TGTGCCAGCAGTTCCGGGACAGATGAAAAACTGTTTTTT. Protein sequence: CASSSGTDEKLFF. The chain links TRBV6-5 to TRBJ1-4; 7 bases are a match to TRBD1. The CDR3 sequence is 13 residues long. CDR1 is MNHEY and CDR2 is SVGAGI in the germline V gene. V dropped 4 bases and J dropped 6; count of bases not matched to a gene: 2.

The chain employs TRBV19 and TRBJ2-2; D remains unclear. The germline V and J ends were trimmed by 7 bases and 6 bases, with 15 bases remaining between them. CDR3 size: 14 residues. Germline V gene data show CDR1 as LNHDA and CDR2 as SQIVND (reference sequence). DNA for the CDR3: TGTGCCAGTAAGAAAAACCTAGAGGCCGGGGAGCTGTTTTTT. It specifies CASKKNLEAGELFF.

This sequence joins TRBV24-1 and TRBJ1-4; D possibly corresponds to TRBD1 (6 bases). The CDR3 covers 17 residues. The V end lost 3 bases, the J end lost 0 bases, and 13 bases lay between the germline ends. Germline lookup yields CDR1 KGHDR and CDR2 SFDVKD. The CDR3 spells CATSDGTRWATNEKLFF. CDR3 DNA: TGTGCCACCAGTGATGGGACAAGATGGGCAACTAATGAAAAACTGTTTTTT.

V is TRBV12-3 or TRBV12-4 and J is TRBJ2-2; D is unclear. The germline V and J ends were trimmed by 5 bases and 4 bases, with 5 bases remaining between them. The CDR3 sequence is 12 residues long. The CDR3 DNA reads TGTGCCAGCAGTCGTGGCACCGGGGAGCTGTTTTTT. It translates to CASSRGTGELFF.

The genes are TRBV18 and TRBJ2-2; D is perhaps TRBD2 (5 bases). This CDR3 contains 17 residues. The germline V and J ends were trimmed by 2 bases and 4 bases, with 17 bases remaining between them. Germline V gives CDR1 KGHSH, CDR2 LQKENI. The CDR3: CASSPMRVSTGTGELFF. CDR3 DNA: TGTGCCAGCTCACCAATGAGGGTCTCTACGGGCACCGGGGAGCTGTTTTTT.